This T cell receptor (beta chain) was recovered during a study of T-cell memory formation after mild COVID-19. Trimming removed 1 base from V and 8 bases from J, with 10 bases in between. CDR3 length: 14 amino acids. Germline V lookup: CDR1 SGDLS, CDR2 YYNGEE. Constant-segment-primed 5'RACE gave TCR alpha and TCR beta cDNA libraries with sample barcodes and UMIs. A single record per CDR3 protein comes from TCRdb applying MiXCR to the 5' RACE reads. Of around 390,000 distinct CDR3 sequences detected, 16% appear once; the ten largest clones hold 20% to 25%. This clonotype appeared a few times. No antigen is known for it. Notes on the study in general: In pre-infection memory, a portion of responding clones appeared, which suggested that cross-reactive memory joined.

The sequence came from a man between 18 and 29 years old who had mild COVID-19 (a few samples of this study predate the infection). Cell type and time point are not known. The material sequenced was PBMCs or a T cell subset sorted from them (not recorded which). The chain carries TRBV9 and TRBJ1-6; no clear D. CDR3 amino acids: CASSVRSLDSPLHF. CDR3 sequence (DNA): TGTGCCAGCAGCGTAAGGTCCCTGGATTCACCCCTCCACTTT.